This note documents a single T cell receptor (beta chain) sequence. What it binds is not known. Germline CDR1 reads SNHLY; CDR2 reads FYNNEI. The ends were cut back, 4 bases at V and 0 bases at J, with 9 bases in the middle. This CDR3 region has 14 residues. The source of the sample is a study of siplizumab effects on memory and regulatory T cells. Approximately 100,000 TCR templates per sample were sequenced. The method was immunoSEQ multiplex PCR; TCRdb's version includes in-frame clones alone and lacks a portion of them. The sample shows 100,000 or so clones, about 92% of them seen only once. The study's findings and limits: Unstimulated naive T cells seemed to show more diversity than memory cells did, and they also seemed to be among the major contributors to the alloresponse.

This clonotype was sampled from a human donor in good health. The chain couples TRBV2 to TRBJ1-2, with D unresolved. Sequencing was performed on Tregs sorted from blood. The CDR3: CASSGGLSNYGYTF. CDR3 nucleotides: TGTGCCAGCAGTGGGGGTTTATCTAACTATGGCTACACCTTC.